This TCR beta chain was sequenced during a study of cytomegalovirus exposure and HLA in healthy donors. The CDR3 covers 11 residues. V dropped 7 bases and J dropped 3; count of bases not matched to a gene: 2. The germline CDR1 and CDR2 sequences are DFQATT and SNEGSKA (reference sequence). The PCR employed 60 Vbeta primers together with 13 Jbeta primers. Assay: immunoSEQ multiplex PCR; the TCRdb copy retains only in-frame clones and omits some. Altogether fewer than 150,000 clones are present, roughly three quarters being singletons, with the ten largest covering about 5%. The sample consisted of PBMCs. This TCR was sampled from a male donor in good health and CMV-seronegative. The J gene is TRBJ1-1, the V gene TRBV20-1, with 7 bases lining up with TRBD1. CDR3 sequence reads: CSVQGDTEAFF. CDR3 nucleotides: TGCAGTGTCCAGGGGGACACTGAAGCTTTCTTT.